This T cell receptor beta chain comes out of a study of radiotherapy plus CTLA-4 blockade in lung cancer. Looking at the study overall: Of all patients, under 20% responded objectively and around 31% showed disease control. Overall study findings and caveats: In blood, tumor-derived TCR clones expanded after radiotherapy plus ipilimumab. It was early blood T cell clone dynamics, with interferon-beta, that reportedly best predicted response.

Germline lookup yields CDR1 MNHEY and CDR2 SVGAGI. The junction had 8 bases not matched to a gene; V was cut back by 6 bases and J by 9 bases. The CDR3 covers 13 residues. About this clone itself: Its antigen is not identified.

Receiving focal radiation plus CTLA-4 blockade with ipilimumab were patients who had chemo-refractory metastatic non-small-cell lung cancer. Repertoires were generated with immunoSEQ multiplex PCR, while TCRdb's copy carries only in-frame clones and drops some. Here the sample spans around 100,000 clones, approximately 77% being singletons. This receptor was taken from a human donor with non-small cell lung cancer that progressed on radiotherapy plus ipilimumab. Some clones in this sample may be carry-over from other donors' samples. J is TRBJ1-2 and V is TRBV6-5; 9 bases align to TRBD1. The sequences come from peripheral blood, collected from a patient treated with radiotherapy plus ipilimumab. The CDR3 DNA reads as TGTGCCAGCAGCTCCGGACAGGGGAGCAGCTACACCTTC. The encoded protein is CASSSGQGSSYTF.